These T cell receptor beta chains were read from a single sample in a study of T cell repertoires in cytomegalovirus infection. TCRdb used MiXCR to reprocess the reads, holding one entry per CDR3 protein. The sample lists about 260,000 distinct CDR3 sequences, roughly 15% occurring once. The sequenced material came from PBMCs. The receptors stem from a human donor in good health (CMV status not recorded). Some clones in this sample may be carry-over from other donors' samples. The CDR3 runs from the conserved cysteine through the conserved F or W. The order of the fields is J gene, V gene, clone size, CDR3 protein. Clone size is stated in some rows and not others, as once, few, many or a class when expanded.

j_gene: TRBJ1-2
v_gene: TRBV4-1
abundance: NA
CDR3aa: CASSRMIQGTGNYGYTF

j_gene: TRBJ2-3
v_gene: TRBV11-2
abundance: NA
CDR3aa: CASSGAVLPDTQYF

j_gene: TRBJ1-4
v_gene: TRBV20-1
abundance: few
CDR3aa: CSASGGGNEKLFF

j_gene: TRBJ1-6
v_gene: TRBV7-3
abundance: many
CDR3aa: CASSLNPNSPLHF

j_gene: TRBJ1-1
v_gene: TRBV7-3
abundance: few
CDR3aa: CASSLGGLGITEAFF

j_gene: TRBJ1-2
v_gene: TRBV10-1
abundance: NA
CDR3aa: CASSDPAGAFTF

j_gene: TRBJ1-5
v_gene: TRBV28
abundance: many
CDR3aa: CASSPINSNQPQHF

j_gene: TRBJ2-2
v_gene: TRBV20-1
abundance: NA
CDR3aa: CSAGTSLVGELFF

j_gene: TRBJ2-1
v_gene: TRBV7-3
abundance: many
CDR3aa: CASSPRTGPSVRGNEQFF

j_gene: TRBJ2-2
v_gene: TRBV7-2
abundance: many
CDR3aa: CASSLRGGGRAAGELFF

j_gene: TRBJ2-1
v_gene: TRBV20-1
abundance: NA
CDR3aa: CSAPLWASGGSGEQFF

j_gene: TRBJ1-6
v_gene: TRBV2
abundance: NA
CDR3aa: CATRTQASIGSPLHF

j_gene: TRBJ1-1
v_gene: TRBV10-2
abundance: many
CDR3aa: CASSEWGNTEAFF

j_gene: TRBJ1-6
v_gene: TRBV20-1
abundance: few
CDR3aa: CSAKTGNLLHF

j_gene: TRBJ2-5
v_gene: TRBV20-1
abundance: few
CDR3aa: CSATGLAGGGSLETQYF

j_gene: TRBJ2-2
v_gene: TRBV7-2
abundance: few
CDR3aa: CASSARTGMAGELFF

j_gene: TRBJ2-1
v_gene: TRBV29-1
abundance: few
CDR3aa: CSVVPWLAGGSYNEQFF

j_gene: TRBJ2-5
v_gene: TRBV12-3/TRBV12-4
abundance: few
CDR3aa: CASSYRDLYQETQYF

j_gene: TRBJ1-4
v_gene: TRBV7-9
abundance: many
CDR3aa: CASSLAAGLGEKLFF

j_gene: TRBJ1-5
v_gene: TRBV6-2/TRBV6-3
abundance: NA
CDR3aa: CASKQGNQPQHF

j_gene: TRBJ2-7
v_gene: TRBV15
abundance: few
CDR3aa: CATKSLATSSYEQYF

j_gene: TRBJ2-3
v_gene: TRBV9
abundance: many
CDR3aa: CASSAPTSEVTDTQYF

j_gene: TRBJ1-6
v_gene: TRBV20-1
abundance: NA
CDR3aa: CSAKDRGSPLHF

j_gene: TRBJ2-1
v_gene: TRBV7-9
abundance: NA
CDR3aa: CASSRTNYNEQFF

j_gene: TRBJ2-1
v_gene: TRBV2
abundance: few
CDR3aa: CASSETGNEQFF

j_gene: TRBJ2-7
v_gene: TRBV9
abundance: NA
CDR3aa: CASSEALAGGGAEQYF